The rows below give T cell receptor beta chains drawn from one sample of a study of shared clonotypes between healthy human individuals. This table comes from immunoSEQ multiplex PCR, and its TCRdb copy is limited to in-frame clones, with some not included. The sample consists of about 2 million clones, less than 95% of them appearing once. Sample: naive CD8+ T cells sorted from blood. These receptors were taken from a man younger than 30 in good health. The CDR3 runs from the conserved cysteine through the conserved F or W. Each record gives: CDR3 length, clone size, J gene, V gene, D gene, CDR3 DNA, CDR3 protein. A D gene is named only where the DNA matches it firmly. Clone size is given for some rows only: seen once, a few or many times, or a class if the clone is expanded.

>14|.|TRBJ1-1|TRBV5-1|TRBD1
TGCGCCAGCAGCTTGGGGCAGGGGGTACCTCAGGCTTTCTTT
CASSLGQGVPQAFF
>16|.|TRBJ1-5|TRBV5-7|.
TGTGCCAGCAGCCTGGGGACGGACAACCACAATCAGCCCCAGCATTTT
CASSLGTDNHNQPQHF
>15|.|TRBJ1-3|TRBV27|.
TGTGCCAGCAGTTTTGGCGGAGCCCCTGGAAACACCATATATTTT
CASSFGGAPGNTIYF
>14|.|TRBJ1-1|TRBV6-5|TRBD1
TGTGCCAGCAACAAATCCCCGAGGGACAGCCCTCGGGGTTTT
CASNKSPRDSPRGF
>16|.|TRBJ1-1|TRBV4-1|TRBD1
TGCGCCAGCAGCCAACGTCAGGACAGGGTCGTCACTGAAGCTTTCTTT
CASSQRQDRVVTEAFF
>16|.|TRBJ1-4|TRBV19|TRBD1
TGTGCCAGTAGTCCCTCCGGGACAGGAGTGAATGAAAAACTGTTTTTT
CASSPSGTGVNEKLFF
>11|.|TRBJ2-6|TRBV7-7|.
TGTTCTGGGGCTGGGGCCAACGTCCTGACTTTC
CSGAGANVLTF
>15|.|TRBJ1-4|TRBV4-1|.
TGCGCCAGCAGCCAAGAGGCAGGGTTAAGTGAAAAACTGTTTTTT
CASSQEAGLSEKLFF
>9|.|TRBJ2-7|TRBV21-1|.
TGTGCCAGCAGCTATTGGGAGTACTTC
CASSYWEYF
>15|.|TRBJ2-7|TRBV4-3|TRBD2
TGCGCCAGCAGCCAAGGGCTAGCGGGAGCCTACGAGCAGTACTTC
CASSQGLAGAYEQYF
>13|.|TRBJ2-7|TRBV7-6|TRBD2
TGTGCCAGCAGCAGCGGGAGCTCCTACGAGCAGTACTTC
CASSSGSSYEQYF
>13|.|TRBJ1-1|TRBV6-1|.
TGTGCCAGCACCCGAACGGGGAACACTGAAGCTTTCTTT
CASTRTGNTEAFF
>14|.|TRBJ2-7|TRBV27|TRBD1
TGTGCCAGCAGTTACGTCGGGACAGGGGACGAGCAGTACTTC
CASSYVGTGDEQYF
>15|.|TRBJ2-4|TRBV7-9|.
TGTGCCAGCAAGAGGGGCAGTTCGGACAAAAACATTCAGTACTTC
CASKRGSSDKNIQYF
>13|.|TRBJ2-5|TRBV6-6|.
TGTGCCACTTGGGGACATCTTCAAGAGACCCAGTACTTC
CATWGHLQETQYF
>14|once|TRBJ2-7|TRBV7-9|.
TGTGCCAGCAGCTTAGGAGGGTCACGGAACGAGCAGTACTTC
CASSLGGSRNEQYF
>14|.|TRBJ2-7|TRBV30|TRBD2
TGTGCCTGGACCCCGTCAGCGGGACTACATGAGCAGTACTTC
CAWTPSAGLHEQYF
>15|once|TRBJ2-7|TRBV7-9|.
TGTGCCAGCAGCTTAGAGGAGGGGGCGCTTTACGAGCAGTACTTC
CASSLEEGALYEQYF
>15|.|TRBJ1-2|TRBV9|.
TGTGCCAGCAGCGCGTACAGCTCCGGAGGCTATGGCTACACCTTC
CASSAYSSGGYGYTF
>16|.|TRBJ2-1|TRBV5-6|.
TGTGCCAGCAGTCTAGACAGGGAGGTCCCCTACAATGAGCAGTTCTTC
CASSLDREVPYNEQFF
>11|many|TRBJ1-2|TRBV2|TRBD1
TGTGCCAGCAGTGGGGACAGCGGCTACACCTTC
CASSGDSGYTF
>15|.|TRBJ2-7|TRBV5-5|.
TGTGCCAGCAGCTTGGGGCAGGGTAGGTCCTACGAGCAGTACTTC
CASSLGQGRSYEQYF
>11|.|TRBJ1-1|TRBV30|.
TGTGCCTGGAGTGACGGGGGTGAAGCTTTCTTT
CAWSDGGEAFF
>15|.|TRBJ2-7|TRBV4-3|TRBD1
TGCGCCAGCAGCCAAGGTTGGGACAGGGCTTACGAGCAGTACTTC
CASSQGWDRAYEQYF
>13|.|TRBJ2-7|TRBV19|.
TGTGCCAGTAGTCCAGGAACGAACTACGAGCAGTACTTC
CASSPGTNYEQYF
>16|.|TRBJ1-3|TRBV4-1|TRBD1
TGCGCCAGCAGCCAACACCAGGGGGCGAGTGGAAACACCATATATTTT
CASSQHQGASGNTIYF
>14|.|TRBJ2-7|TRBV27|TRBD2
TGTGCCAGCAGTTTGCGGGGGGAGGCCTACGAGCAGTACTTC
CASSLRGEAYEQYF
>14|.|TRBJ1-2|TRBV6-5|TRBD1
TGTGCCAGCAGCCCCGGGACAGCTAACTATGGCTACACCTTC
CASSPGTANYGYTF
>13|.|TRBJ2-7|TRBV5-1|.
TGCGCCAGCAGCGGGACCGACCCCTACGAGCAGTACTTC
CASSGTDPYEQYF
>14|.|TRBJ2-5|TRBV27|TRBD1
TGTGCCAGCAGTGGGACAGGGGCGGGAGAGACCCAGTACTTC
CASSGTGAGETQYF
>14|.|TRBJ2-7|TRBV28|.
TGTGCCAGCAGTTTTGTGGACAGCTCCTACGAGCAGTACTTC
CASSFVDSSYEQYF
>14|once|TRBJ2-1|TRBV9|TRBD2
TGTGCCAGCTCGGGACTAGGCGGATACAATGAGCAGTTCTTC
CASSGLGGYNEQFF
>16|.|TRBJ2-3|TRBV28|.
TGTGCCAGCCCCCCGAGGGCTAGCATCCTCACAGATACGCAGTATTTT
CASPPRASILTDTQYF
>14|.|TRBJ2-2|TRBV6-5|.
TGTGCCAGCAGGCCGGACGGGTACACCGGGGAGCTGTTTTTT
CASRPDGYTGELFF
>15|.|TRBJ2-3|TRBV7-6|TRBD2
TGTGCCAGCAGCCCCCCGGGACTAGCGGGTTCTACGCAGTATTTT
CASSPPGLAGSTQYF
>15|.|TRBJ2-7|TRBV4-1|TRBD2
TGCGCCAGCAGCCAATTCAGCGGGAGTGTCTACGAGCAGTACTTC
CASSQFSGSVYEQYF
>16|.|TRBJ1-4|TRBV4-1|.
TGCGCCAGCAGCCAAGACGGGACGCCAACTAATGAAAAACTGTTTTTT
CASSQDGTPTNEKLFF
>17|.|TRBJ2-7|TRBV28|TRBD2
TGTGCCAGCAGTTTACCGCTGACTAGCGGGGCTTTCTACGAGCAGTACTTC
CASSLPLTSGAFYEQYF
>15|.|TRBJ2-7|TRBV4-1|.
TGCGCCAGCAGCCAAGACCCAGGGAACTCCTACGAGCAGTACTTC
CASSQDPGNSYEQYF
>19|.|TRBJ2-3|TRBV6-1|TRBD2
TGTGCCAGCAGTGAAGCAAGTAGCGGGGTGATTTATAGCACAGATACGCAGTATTTT
CASSEASSGVIYSTDTQYF
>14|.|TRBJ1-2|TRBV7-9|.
TGTGCCAGCAGCTTAGATTTTTCCAGGGTCGGCTACACCTTC
CASSLDFSRVGYTF
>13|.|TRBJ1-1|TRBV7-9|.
TGTGCCAGCAGAACCCAAGGGGGCACTGAAGCTTTCTTT
CASRTQGGTEAFF
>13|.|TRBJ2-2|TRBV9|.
TGTGCCAGCAGCGGTGACAGGACCGGGGAGCTGTTTTTT
CASSGDRTGELFF
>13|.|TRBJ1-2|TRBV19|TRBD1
TGTGCCAGTCGACAGGGTGCTAACTATGGCTACACCTTC
CASRQGANYGYTF
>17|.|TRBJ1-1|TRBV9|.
TGTGCCAGCAGCGAGATCGGGACACCTTACATGAACACTGAAGCTTTCTTT
CASSEIGTPYMNTEAFF
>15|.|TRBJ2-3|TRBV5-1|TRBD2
TGCGCCAGCAGCTTCGGGACTAGTGATATAGATACGCAGTATTTT
CASSFGTSDIDTQYF
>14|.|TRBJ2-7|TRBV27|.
TGTGCCAGCAGTTTACGAGGGACACTTTACGAGCAGTACTTC
CASSLRGTLYEQYF
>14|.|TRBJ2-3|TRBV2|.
TGTGCCAGCAACCCACGGGACTTCACAGATACGCAGTATTTT
CASNPRDFTDTQYF
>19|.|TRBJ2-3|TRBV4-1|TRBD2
TGCGCCAGCAGCCAACCCCATATAGATAGCGGGGAAAGCACAGATACGCAGTATTTT
CASSQPHIDSGESTDTQYF
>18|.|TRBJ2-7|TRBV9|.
TGTGCCAGCAGCGTAGCTCGTGACGTAGCAATCCCAACCTACGAGCAGTACTTC
CASSVARDVAIPTYEQYF
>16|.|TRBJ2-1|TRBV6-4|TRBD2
TGTGCCAGCAGTCTAAAGTCTAGCGGGGGGTACAATGAGCAGTTCTTC
CASSLKSSGGYNEQFF
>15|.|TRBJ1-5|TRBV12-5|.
TGTGCTAGTGGTTTGGTATCCTCGGGGAATCAGCCCCAGCATTTT
CASGLVSSGNQPQHF
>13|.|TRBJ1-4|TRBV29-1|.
TGCAGCGTCAAAACAGGGTCTAATGAAAAACTGTTTTTT
CSVKTGSNEKLFF
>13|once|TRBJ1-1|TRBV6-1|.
TGTGCCAGCAGTTGGTTCGGGAACACTGAAGCTTTCTTT
CASSWFGNTEAFF